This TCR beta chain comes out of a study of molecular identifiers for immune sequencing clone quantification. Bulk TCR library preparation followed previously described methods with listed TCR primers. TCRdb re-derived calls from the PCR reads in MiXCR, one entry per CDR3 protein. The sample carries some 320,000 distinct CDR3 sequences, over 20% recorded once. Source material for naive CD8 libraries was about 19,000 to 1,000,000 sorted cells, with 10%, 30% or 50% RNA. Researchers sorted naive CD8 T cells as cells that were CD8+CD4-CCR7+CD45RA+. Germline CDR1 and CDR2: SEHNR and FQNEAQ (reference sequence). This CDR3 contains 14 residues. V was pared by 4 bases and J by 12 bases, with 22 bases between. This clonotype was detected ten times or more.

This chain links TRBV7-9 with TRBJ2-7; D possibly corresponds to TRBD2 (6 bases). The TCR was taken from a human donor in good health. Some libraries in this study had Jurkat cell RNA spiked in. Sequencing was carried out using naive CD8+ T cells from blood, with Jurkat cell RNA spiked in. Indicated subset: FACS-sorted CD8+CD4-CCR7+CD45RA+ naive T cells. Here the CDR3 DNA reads TGTGCCAGCAGCTCGTTGGTCTCGGGGGTGAAGCCGTACTTC. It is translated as CASSSLVSGVKPYF.